The 26 T cell receptor beta chains reported below all come from one sample, sequenced in a study of T cell repertoires in cytomegalovirus infection. Each CDR3 protein gets one entry after TCRdb re-called the reads with MiXCR. The sample holds tens of thousands of distinct CDR3 sequences, just over 20% seen once. These receptors are not linked to any known antigen. Specimen: CD8+ T cells from cultured PBMCs, collected from culture after CMV antigen stimulation. The receptors shown here come from a human donor in good health (CMV status not recorded). Some clones in this sample may be carry-over from other donors' samples.

There are a few counts of this clonotype. The chain joins TRBV28 to TRBJ2-3, with D perhaps assigned TRBD1 or TRBD2 (7 bases each). Germline V CDR1 and CDR2: MDHEN, SYDVKM. Trimming took 5 bases from V and 4 from J, leaving 16 bases between them. CDR3 length equals 15 residues. In nucleotides, the CDR3 is TGTGCCAGCAGTCCCGGGGAGGGGGCTGCAGATACGCAGTATTTT. Residues: CASSPGEGAADTQYF.

This clonotype has just a few counts. V is TRBV5-1 and J is TRBJ2-7, with D perhaps TRBD1 (5 bases). Trimming took 4 bases from V and 5 from J, leaving 31 bases between them. In germline, CDR1 is SGHRS, CDR2 YFSETQ. The CDR3 is made up of 19 amino acids. CDR3 DNA: TGCGCCAGCAGCCCACGCACCGCCCAGGACACCGGTCATAAAAACGAGCAGTACTTC. Amino acid sequence: CASSPRTAQDTGHKNEQYF.

The chain recombines TRBV7-6 with TRBJ1-1; a weak D match, TRBD1 (6 bases). This CDR3 has 15 amino acids. Germline-derived CDR1 and CDR2 are SGHVS and FNYEAQ. Trimming removed 1 base from V and 7 bases from J, with 16 bases in between. As DNA, the CDR3 is TGTGCCAGCAGCTTAGGCGGGGGGGGGCAGGATGAAGCTTTCTTT. This encodes CASSLGGGGQDEAFF.

The rearrangement uses TRBV5-6 and TRBJ2-7, with 7 bases identical to TRBD1. The germline V gene encodes CDR1 SGHDT and CDR2 YYEEEE. The J segment lost 3 bases and the V segment lost 4 bases, leaving 7 bases of the junction unmatched. This CDR3 is 14 amino acids long. The chain's CDR3 is CASSPGTDFYEQYF. CDR3 nucleotide sequence: TGTGCCAGCAGCCCCGGGACAGATTTCTACGAGCAGTACTTC.

This clonotype has a count of ten or more. The J gene is TRBJ1-1, the V gene TRBV6-5; D unresolved. V lost 6 bases to trimming and J lost 6 bases, with 17 bases between them. The CDR3 is made up of 14 amino acids. CDR1 is MNHEY and CDR2 is SVGAGI in the germline V gene. CDR3 residues: CASRLTGGGPEAFF. CDR3 sequence (DNA): TGTGCCAGCAGATTGACGGGAGGCGGGCCTGAAGCTTTCTTT.

This clonotype was seen more than once but under ten times. The chain joins TRBV20-1 to TRBJ2-3; TRBD2 aligns across 11 bases. After removal of 1 base from V and 3 bases from J, the junction contained 6 bases not matched to a gene. Germline CDR1 reads DFQATT; CDR2 reads SNEGSKA (reference sequence). The CDR3 extends over 16 amino acids. The DNA for the CDR3 is TGCAGTGCTAGAGCTTTACTAGCGGGAGAAACAGATACGCAGTATTTT. Protein sequence: CSARALLAGETDTQYF.

The chain joins TRBV10-3 to TRBJ2-3; TRBD2 matches at 12 bases. Trimming removed 3 bases from V and 0 bases from J; junction bases left unmatched: 10. Germline-derived CDR1 and CDR2 are ENHRY and SYGVKD. This CDR3 has 19 residues. The CDR3 sequence: CAISDLTSGGQSSTDTQYF. The CDR3 coding sequence is TGTGCCATCAGTGATCTGACTAGCGGGGGCCAATCAAGCACAGATACGCAGTATTTT.

The table lists this clonotype with a few counts. The chain uses TRBV11-2 and TRBJ2-6, with 8 bases matching TRBD1. Germline V gene lookup returns CDR1 SGHAT and CDR2 FQNNGV. V was clipped by 5 bases and J by 2 bases; unmatched bases: 17. This CDR3 comprises 20 residues. The DNA for the CDR3 is TGTGCCAGCAGCGCTAGGGGCCAGGGGGCGCAAGAAACTGGGGCCAACGTCCTGACTTTC. This encodes CASSARGQGAQETGANVLTF. The complete variable domain, with remaining parts taken from reference TRBV11-2 and TRBJ2-6, reads EAGVAQSPRYKIIEKRQSVAFWCNPISGHATLYWYQQILGQGPKLLIQFQNNGVVDDSQLPKDRFSAERLKGVDSTLKIQPAKLEDSAVYLCASSARGQGAQETGANVLTFGAGSRLTVL.

This clonotype appeared a few times. V is TRBV5-6 and J is TRBJ2-7, with TRBD2 as a possible D gene (6 bases). The CDR3 runs 14 residues. The germline V gene has CDR1 SGHDT and CDR2 YYEEEE. Deletions cut 2 bases from V and 4 bases from J, with 13 bases between. For the CDR3, the DNA is TGTGCCAGCAGCTTCGGAGGGTCCGCGTACGAGCAGTACTTC. Its translation: CASSFGGSAYEQYF. Based on the CDR3 plus reference TRBV5-6 and TRBJ2-7, the full variable domain is DAGVTQSPTHLIKTRGQQVTLRCSPKSGHDTVSWYQQALGQGPQFIFQYYEEEERQRGNFPDRFSGHQFPNYSSELNVNALLLGDSALYLCASSFGGSAYEQYFGPGTRLTVT.

The rearrangement links TRBV6-2 or TRBV6-3 to TRBJ2-2, with D uncertain. The V end lost 9 bases, the J end lost 6 bases, and 14 bases lay between the germline ends. Per the germline V gene, CDR1 is MNHEY and CDR2 is SVGEGT. The length of the CDR3 is 13 residues. The CDR3 region has the DNA TGTGCCAGTTCAAGGACGGCGGCCGGGGAGCTGTTTTTT. Its translation is CASSRTAAGELFF.

The V gene is TRBV19, the J gene TRBJ2-7, with a possible D match to TRBD1 (6 bases). This CDR3 is 13 amino acids long. Germline V gene data show CDR1 as LNHDA and CDR2 as SQIVND (reference sequence). Trimming pared 5 bases from V and 4 bases from J, leaving 12 bases between. The CDR3 coding sequence is TGTGCCAGTAGTGTCTTTCAGGGGTACGAGCAGTACTTC. Translating gives CASSVFQGYEQYF.

Only one count was recorded for this clonotype. The rearrangement uses TRBV9 and TRBJ2-7; 9 bases are shared with TRBD1. CDR1 and CDR2 from the germline V gene are SGDLS and YYNGEE. The length of the CDR3 is 15 residues. V lost 2 bases and J lost 6; bases outside the gene matches: 9. CDR3 sequence reads: CASSVRPGQGIEQYF. DNA for the CDR3: TGTGCCAGCAGCGTTAGACCGGGACAGGGAATCGAGCAGTACTTC.

The chain combines TRBV4-1 with TRBJ2-1; D is perhaps TRBD2 (7 bases). Looked up from germline, CDR1 is MGHRA and CDR2 is YSYEKL. CDR3 length: 17 amino acids. Trimming pared 4 bases from V and 2 bases from J, leaving 18 bases between. Here the CDR3 reads CASSPGGAGAPYNEQFF. As DNA, the CDR3 is TGCGCCAGCAGCCCGGGTGGGGCGGGGGCACCCTACAATGAGCAGTTCTTC.

This chain uses TRBV5-6 with TRBJ2-3; 8 positions match TRBD2. Per germline, CDR1 SGHDT and CDR2 YYEEEE. V was clipped by 2 bases and J by 6 bases; unmatched bases: 14. This CDR3 comprises 17 residues. The CDR3 spells CASSLPTLAGQRDTQYF. DNA for the CDR3: TGTGCCAGCAGCTTACCAACCTTAGCGGGGCAGAGGGATACGCAGTATTTT. Drawing the rest from reference TRBV5-6 and TRBJ2-3, the complete variable domain is DAGVTQSPTHLIKTRGQQVTLRCSPKSGHDTVSWYQQALGQGPQFIFQYYEEEERQRGNFPDRFSGHQFPNYSSELNVNALLLGDSALYLCASSLPTLAGQRDTQYFGPGTRLTVL.

The chain uses TRBV12-3 or TRBV12-4 and TRBJ2-2; tentative D call: TRBD1 (6 bases). The ends were cut back, 7 bases at V and 1 base at J, with 19 bases in the middle. This CDR3 contains 17 residues. Here the CDR3 DNA reads TGTGCCAGCATCTTAGGGGGAGACTACAAGAACACCGGGGAGCTGTTTTTT. Protein product: CASILGGDYKNTGELFF.

The chain employs TRBV7-2 and TRBJ2-1, with D possibly TRBD1 on 6 matching bases. V shed 2 bases and J shed 5 bases, with 22 bases lying between them. CDR1 SGHTA and CDR2 FQGNSA come from the germline V gene. The CDR3 contains 18 residues. In nucleotides, the CDR3 is TGTGCCAGCAGCTTATATGTCCTTGGGCAGGGGATAAACAATGAGCAGTTCTTC. Its protein is CASSLYVLGQGINNEQFF.

The chain combines TRBV6-6 with TRBJ2-3; 7 bases map to TRBD2. With 2 bases clipped from V and 4 bases from J, the junction kept 6 bases outside the gene matches. This CDR3 is built from 15 residues. Germline V gene sequence: CDR1 MNHNY, CDR2 SVGAGI (reference sequence). This chain's CDR3 is CASSYGGGVADTQYF. The CDR3 nucleotides read TGTGCCAGCAGTTACGGCGGGGGAGTTGCAGATACGCAGTATTTT.

The V call is TRBV7-9, the J call TRBJ2-7; the match to TRBD1 covers 7 bases. Germline V gene data show CDR1 as SEHNR and CDR2 as FQNEAQ (reference sequence). The V segment lost 5 bases and the J segment 4 bases; nucleotides outside the gene matches: 26. CDR3 length: 20 residues. The CDR3 DNA sequence: TGTGCCAGCAGCGGATCTGAGGGACAGACGGTTAATGAGTCCCCATACGAGCAGTACTTC. Translation: CASSGSEGQTVNESPYEQYF.

This clonotype was detected only once. V and J are TRBV12-3 or TRBV12-4 and TRBJ1-4, with D hard to call. V shed 4 bases and J shed 12 bases, with 12 bases lying between them. CDR3 length equals 12 residues. CDR3 amino acids: CASSWTGGELFF. The CDR3 DNA follows: TGTGCCAGCAGTTGGACGGGCGGGGAACTGTTTTTT.

This clonotype was seen a handful of times. CDR3 sequence reads: CASSYSQGLSLMNTEAFF. CDR3 coding DNA: TGTGCCAGCAGTTACTCCCAGGGATTGAGTTTGATGAACACTGAAGCTTTCTTT. This chain connects TRBV6-2 or TRBV6-3 to TRBJ1-1; D is perhaps TRBD1 (5 bases). Germline V gives CDR1 MNHEY, CDR2 SVGEGT. Trimming left V 0 bases short and J 0 bases short, with 17 bases between. The CDR3 loop spans 18 amino acids.

The gene calls are TRBV7-6 and TRBJ1-2; D possibly corresponds to TRBD1 (5 bases). The CDR3 has 13 residues. Trimming removed 1 base at V and 7 bases at J, with 10 bases between. Germline assignment: CDR1 SGHVS and CDR2 FNYEAQ. In nucleotides, the CDR3 is TGTGCCAGCAGCTTAGGAGGGGCCCTTGGCTACACCTTC. Translating gives CASSLGGALGYTF.

The chain couples TRBV10-3 to TRBJ1-5, with 10 bases lining up with TRBD1. Trimming at V came to 6 bases and at J to 4 bases, leaving 12 bases not matched to a gene. There are 17 residues in the CDR3. Per germline, CDR1 ENHRY and CDR2 SYGVKD. This chain's CDR3 is CAISPDRGPPGNQPQHF. CDR3 DNA sequence: TGTGCCATCAGCCCAGACAGGGGGCCCCCAGGTAATCAGCCCCAGCATTTT.

This clonotype came up once. This sequence joins TRBV30 and TRBJ2-7, with 9 bases that match TRBD2. The J segment lost 1 base and the V segment lost 2 bases, leaving 6 bases of the junction unmatched. The germline CDR1 and CDR2 sequences are GTSNPN and SVGIG (reference sequence). This CDR3 is 15 amino acids long. CDR3 amino acids: CAWSSQRGESYEQYF. CDR3 DNA: TGTGCCTGGAGTTCCCAGCGGGGGGAATCCTACGAGCAGTACTTC.

This clonotype was counted between two and nine times. For the CDR3, the DNA is TGTGCCAGCAGCCCCCCGGAGAACACTGAAGCTTTCTTT. Protein product: CASSPPENTEAFF. This chain links TRBV6-5 with TRBJ1-1; D is undetermined. The CDR3 runs to 13 residues. Germline-derived CDR1 and CDR2 are MNHEY and SVGAGI. V lost 6 bases to trimming and J lost 1 base, with 9 bases between them.

A few counts support this clonotype. The chain links TRBV11-2 to TRBJ2-7; a possible D gene is TRBD2 (7 bases). V lost 5 bases to trimming and J lost 2 bases, with 13 bases between them. CDR1 and CDR2 (germline): SGHAT, FQNNGV. The CDR3 sequence is 14 residues long. CDR3 region: CASSLSGDTYEQYF. CDR3 sequence (DNA): TGTGCCAGCAGCCTCAGCGGGGACACCTACGAGCAGTACTTC.

The J gene is TRBJ2-7, the V gene TRBV6-2 or TRBV6-3; maybe TRBD1 (5 bases). CDR1 is MNHEY and CDR2 is SVGEGT in the germline V gene. V lost 0 bases to trimming and J lost 2 bases, with 14 bases between them. CDR3 size: 16 residues. The DNA of the CDR3 is TGTGCCAGCAGTTACTCGATCCGGACAACTACCTACGAGCAGTACTTC. It codes for CASSYSIRTTTYEQYF.